This T cell receptor (beta chain) was observed in a study of cytomegalovirus exposure and HLA in healthy donors. General study findings and limits: In vitro testing confirmed three CMV-associated chains as specific for CMV antigens. Among TCR beta chains, those listed as cytomegalovirus-associated numbered fewer than 200. The tendency of first-cohort TCR clusters to co-occur in the 100 to 150 validation repertoires emerged from a later analysis.

Regarding this clone: The antigen is not known.

Repertoires were generated with immunoSEQ multiplex PCR, while TCRdb's copy carries only in-frame clones and drops some. The data show 45,000 to 65,000 clones, around nine tenths seen once. The germline V gene encodes CDR1 MNHEY and CDR2 SMNVEV (reference sequence). The CDR3 is 16 residues long. V shed 3 bases and J shed 6 bases, with 18 bases lying between them. V is TRBV27 and J is TRBJ1-5; unclear D gene. This clonotype was obtained from a man between 18 and 35 years old in good health and CMV-seronegative. Sequenced input: PBMCs. Here the CDR3 reads CASSFSAGETVQPQHF. Written as DNA, the CDR3 is TGTGCCAGCAGTTTTAGCGCAGGCGAGACGGTTCAGCCCCAGCATTTT.